This TCR beta chain was profiled in a study of sequential checkpoint blockade in melanoma. In the study overall: First-line arms were nivolumab then ipilimumab, or the reverse, randomized 1:1.

Produced via immunoSEQ multiplex PCR; TCRdb's table is partial and in-frame only. This table holds some 20,000 clones, 65% to 90% found once. Treatment in this sample: randomized to nivolumab then ipilimumab (arm A) or the reverse (arm B). Patients had received no earlier DNA-damaging chemotherapy. Germline V gives CDR1 SGHVS, CDR2 FNYEAQ. This CDR3 contains 15 residues. V shed 0 bases and J shed 3 bases, with 10 bases lying between them. The receptor's source is a human donor with melanoma. Sequencing used CD8+ T cells sorted from blood (inferred from file names), obtained from a patient given nivolumab and ipilimumab in sequence. The chain uses TRBV7-6 and TRBJ2-3; perhaps TRBD2 as D (7 bases). CDR3 coding DNA: TGTGCCAGCAGCTTAGCGGGGGGGCGAACAGATACGCAGTATTTT. Translating it yields CASSLAGGRTDTQYF.